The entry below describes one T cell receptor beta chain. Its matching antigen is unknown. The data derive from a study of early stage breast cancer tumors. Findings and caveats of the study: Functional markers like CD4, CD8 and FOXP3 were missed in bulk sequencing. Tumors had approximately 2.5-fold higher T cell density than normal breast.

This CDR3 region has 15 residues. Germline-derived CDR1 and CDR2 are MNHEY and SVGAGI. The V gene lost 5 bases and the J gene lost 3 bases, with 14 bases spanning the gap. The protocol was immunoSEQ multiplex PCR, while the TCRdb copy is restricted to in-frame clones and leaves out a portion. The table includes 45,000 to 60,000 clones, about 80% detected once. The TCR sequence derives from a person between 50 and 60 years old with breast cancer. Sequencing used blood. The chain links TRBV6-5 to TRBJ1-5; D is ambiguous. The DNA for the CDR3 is TGTGCCAGCAGTCCTAGCGACTTTAACAATCAGCCCCAGCATTTT. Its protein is CASSPSDFNNQPQHF.